Presented here are 30 T cell receptor beta chains from one specimen sequenced in a study of CD8+ T cells in alopecia areata. Reverse transcription of extracted RNA yielded cDNA, which provided the sequencing template. TCRdb keeps only in-frame clones here, not all; method: immunoSEQ multiplex PCR. The sample records approximately 110,000 clones, around three fifths being singletons. Treatment of the sample: oral pan-JAK inhibitor, 5-10 mg twice daily. The source material was CD8+ T cells sorted from blood, sampled at week 24, from a patient treated with tofacitinib. Receptors originate from a human donor with alopecia areata.

J is TRBJ1-6 and V is TRBV5-1; D unclear. This CDR3 has 14 amino acids. The V gene lost 0 bases and the J gene lost 8 bases, with 9 bases spanning the gap. From germline, CDR1 is SGHRS and CDR2 YFSETQ. CDR3: CASSLDGDYSPLHF. CDR3 DNA sequence: TGCGCCAGCAGCTTGGATGGAGACTATTCACCCCTCCACTTT.

The V gene is TRBV27, the J gene TRBJ2-6, with unresolved D. V lost 2 bases to trimming and J lost 1 base, with 3 bases between them. The germline CDR1 and CDR2 sequences are MNHEY and SMNVEV (reference sequence). The CDR3 length is 14 residues. The chain's CDR3 is CASSLLSGANVLTF. CDR3 nucleotides: TGTGCCAGCAGTTTACTGTCTGGGGCCAACGTCCTGACTTTC.

The chain combines TRBV29-1 with TRBJ2-7; 10 bases are shared with TRBD2. This CDR3 is built from 16 residues. The V gene end was trimmed by 1 base and the J gene end by 3 bases; junction bases not matched to a gene: 9. CDR1 is SQVTM and CDR2 is ANQGSEA in the germline V gene. The DNA of the CDR3 is TGCAGCGTTGAAGGGCTGCTAGCGGGGGAACACTACGAGCAGTACTTC. Its protein product is CSVEGLLAGEHYEQYF.

In its sample, this clone was seen a few times. The gene calls are TRBV27 and TRBJ2-7; D gene unclear. This CDR3 contains 11 residues. V lost 5 bases and J 5 bases, leaving 7 bases between the germline ends. The germline V gene has CDR1 MNHEY and CDR2 SMNVEV (reference sequence). The CDR3 sequence is CASSTRNEQYF. The CDR3 DNA follows: TGTGCCAGCAGTACAAGGAACGAGCAGTACTTC.

This clone was counted once. The V and J genes are TRBV2 and TRBJ1-1; D gene unclear. The CDR3 is made up of 12 amino acids. Germline V gene data show CDR1 as SNHLY and CDR2 as FYNNEI. The V end was cut by 5 bases, the J end by 0 bases, with 4 bases between. The CDR3: CASSTVNTEAFF. As DNA, the CDR3 is TGTGCCAGCAGTACAGTGAACACTGAAGCTTTCTTT.

On this clone: Since the CDR3 does not end with the conserved phenylalanine or tryptophan, this likely comes from a read error. Because the CDR3's place on the DNA is in doubt, the DNA is left out and the CDR3 is given as listed by TCRdb. Here the CDR3 reads CASTRTEVPTPVPP. The rearrangement links TRBV7-2 to TRBJ1-1. The CDR3 length equals 14 residues, ends included. In germline, CDR1 is SGHTA, CDR2 FQGNSA.

This chain links TRBV7-9 with TRBJ1-5, with TRBD1 as a possible D gene (5 bases). Germline CDR1 is SEHNR and CDR2 is FQNEAQ (reference sequence). CDR3 size: 14 residues. Trimming removed 6 bases at V and 4 bases at J, with 13 bases between. DNA for the CDR3: TGTGCCAGCAGTACGGGGGGTAGGAATCAGCCCCAGCATTTT. Protein: CASSTGGRNQPQHF.

The chain has TRBV7-9 and TRBJ1-1; 8 bases match TRBD1. The CDR3 covers 12 residues. Germline CDR1 is SEHNR and CDR2 is FQNEAQ (reference sequence). V shed 7 bases, J shed 5 bases, and the junction held 3 bases outside the gene matches. CDR3: CASIRGPTEAFF. CDR3 in DNA: TGTGCCAGCATCAGGGGGCCAACTGAAGCTTTCTTT.

The chain couples TRBV4-3 to TRBJ2-1, with 12 nucleotides matching TRBD2. Losses at the gene ends were 4 bases for V and 6 bases for J; bases not matched to a gene: 19. Germline V gives CDR1 LGHNA, CDR2 YSLEER. The length of the CDR3 is 20 residues. For the CDR3, the DNA is TGCGCCAGCAGCCGGATACTAGGGGCCTTGCCTAGCGGGGGGGTCAATGAGCAGTTCTTC. Translating it yields CASSRILGALPSGGVNEQFF.

Note on this clone: An end of the junction differs from the germline gene, which may be a read error. V is TRBV27 and J is TRBJ1-6, with unresolved D. The CDR3 length is 14 residues. Germline CDR1 and CDR2: MNHEY and SMNVEV (reference sequence). The CDR3 is CASSLGPDNSPLHF. The CDR3 DNA is TGTGCCAGCAGTTTGGGCCCGGATAATTCACCCCTCCATTTT.

The chain combines TRBV6-5 with TRBJ2-2, with 9 bases aligning to TRBD2. Germline CDR1 reads MNHEY; CDR2 reads SVGAGI. The CDR3 sequence is 15 residues long. V shed 2 bases and J 5 bases; nucleotides not matched to a gene: 3. CDR3 bases: TGTGCCAGCAGTTACGGCGGGGGGGAGACCGGGGAGCTGTTTTTT. It encodes CASSYGGGETGELFF.

The chain uses TRBV7-9 and TRBJ1-1; no clear D. Germline V gene lookup returns CDR1 SEHNR and CDR2 FQNEAQ (reference sequence). This CDR3 has 14 amino acids. The V end was cut by 2 bases, the J end by 6 bases, with 13 bases between. CDR3 residues: CASSLNGSPSEAFF. CDR3 coding DNA: TGTGCCAGCAGCTTAAATGGGTCCCCCTCTGAAGCTTTCTTT.

The rearrangement links TRBV6-6 to TRBJ2-7; D may be TRBD1 (5 bases). The CDR3 loop spans 9 amino acids. Germline loops: CDR1 MNHNY, CDR2 SVGAGI (reference sequence). The ends were cut back, 8 bases at V and 6 bases at J, with 5 bases in the middle. The CDR3 DNA sequence: TGTGCCAGCGGGGCCGAGCAGTACTTC. Amino acid sequence: CASGAEQYF.

V is TRBV7-8 and J is TRBJ2-2; D assignment may be TRBD1 or TRBD2 (5 bases each). Trimming shortened V by 5 bases and J by 6 bases, and 13 bases separated the two germline ends. Germline CDR1 SGHVS, CDR2 FQNEAQ. The CDR3 covers 14 residues. The CDR3 nucleotides are TGTGCCAGCAGCGACAGAGGGGCGGCCGGGGAGCTGTTTTTT. Translation: CASSDRGAAGELFF.

This clone was seen only once. The chain carries TRBV18 and TRBJ2-5; a weak D match, TRBD2 (5 bases). Germline CDR1 is KGHSH and CDR2 is LQKENI. There are 14 residues in the CDR3. V lost 1 base and J lost 2, with 8 bases in between. This chain's CDR3 is CASSPLWEQETQYF. The CDR3 region has the DNA TGTGCCAGCTCACCACTGTGGGAGCAAGAGACCCAGTACTTC.

The chain recombines TRBV28 with TRBJ1-2, with D perhaps TRBD1 (5 bases). This CDR3 has 14 amino acids. The V gene's germline CDR1 is MDHEN and CDR2 SYDVKM. Trimming took 6 bases from V and 4 from J, leaving 15 bases between them. The CDR3: CASSLWGESYGYTF. CDR3 in DNA: TGTGCCAGCAGCCTATGGGGGGAGAGCTATGGCTACACCTTC.

The J gene is TRBJ2-7, the V gene TRBV7-9; no clear D gene. Trimming removed 4 bases at V and 4 bases at J, with 11 bases between. The CDR3 loop spans 13 amino acids. Germline CDR1 SEHNR, CDR2 FQNEAQ (reference sequence). The CDR3 region has the DNA TGTGCCAGCAGCTCGCAAGGGATGTACGAGCAGTACTTC. This codes for CASSSQGMYEQYF.

The gene calls are TRBV6-1 and TRBJ2-1; 11 bases map to TRBD2. The CDR3 is 14 amino acids. V was pared by 11 bases and J by 4 bases, with 7 bases of the junction left unmatched. CDR1 is MNHNS and CDR2 is SASEGT in the germline V gene. CDR3 region: CAGRLAGGYNEQFF. The DNA for the CDR3 is TGTGCCGGTCGGCTAGCGGGGGGTTACAATGAGCAGTTCTTC.

The rearrangement joins TRBV2 to TRBJ1-1, with D tentatively TRBD1 (6 bases). Germline CDR1 and CDR2: SNHLY and FYNNEI. V was shortened by 6 bases and J by 1 base, with 15 bases between the two germline ends. This CDR3 is built from 15 residues. The CDR3 loop is CASRTGGHWNTEAFF. For the CDR3, the DNA is TGTGCCAGCAGAACGGGGGGACACTGGAACACTGAAGCTTTCTTT. The variable domain in full, with the rest retrieved from reference TRBV2 and TRBJ1-1, is EPEVTQTPSHQVTQMGQEVILRCVPISNHLYFYWYRQILGQKVEFLVSFYNNEISEKSEIFDDQFSVERPDGSNFTLKIRSTKLEDSAMYFCASRTGGHWNTEAFFGQGTRLTVV.

The V and J genes are TRBV7-9 and TRBJ1-4; no firm D call. Germline assignment: CDR1 SEHNR and CDR2 FQNEAQ (reference sequence). The V end lost 11 bases, the J end lost 5 bases, and 12 bases lay between the germline ends. This CDR3 region has 12 residues. CDR3 loop: CACGKRNEKLFF. CDR3 DNA: TGTGCCTGCGGAAAGCGGAATGAAAAACTGTTTTTT.

The rearrangement uses TRBV4-1 and TRBJ2-3, with D perhaps matching TRBD1 or TRBD2 (5 bases each). In germline, CDR1 is MGHRA, CDR2 YSYEKL. V lost 4 bases and J lost 4, with 18 bases in between. This CDR3 is 16 amino acids long. The CDR3 reads CASSPDPPGRADTQYF. The CDR3 bases are TGCGCCAGCAGCCCAGATCCACCAGGGAGAGCAGATACGCAGTATTTT.

This chain joins TRBV30 and TRBJ2-3; TRBD1 or TRBD2 may be the D gene (5 bases each). Germline CDR1 GTSNPN, CDR2 SVGIG (reference sequence). Trimming stripped 0 bases from V and 0 bases from J, with 13 bases between. The CDR3 has 16 amino acids. The CDR3, as DNA: TGTGCCTGGAGTGTTGGGACCACCTCTAGCACAGATACGCAGTATTTT. Its translation: CAWSVGTTSSTDTQYF.

The genes are TRBV6-5 and TRBJ2-1; D perhaps matches TRBD1 (6 bases). Germline assignment: CDR1 MNHEY and CDR2 SVGAGI. The germline V and J ends were trimmed by 0 bases and 7 bases, with 10 bases remaining between them. This CDR3 has 14 amino acids. Written as DNA, the CDR3 is TGTGCCAGCAGTTACTCGGCAGGGGCAAATGAGCAGTTCTTC. Translation gives CASSYSAGANEQFF.

The rearrangement links TRBV6-5 to TRBJ2-7; 7 bases are shared with TRBD1. The V gene's germline CDR1 is MNHEY and CDR2 SVGAGI. J lost 0 bases, V lost 5 bases, and 4 bases had no gene match. The CDR3 length is 14 residues. The CDR3 sequence is CASSGQAFSYEQYF. The DNA for the CDR3 is TGTGCCAGCAGTGGACAGGCGTTCTCCTACGAGCAGTACTTC.

The gene calls are TRBV5-4 and TRBJ1-2; D gene uncertain. The germline CDR1 and CDR2 sequences are SGHNT and YYREEE (reference sequence). V was shortened by 0 bases and J by 3 bases, with 3 bases between the two germline ends. There are 12 residues in the CDR3. The CDR3 nucleotides are TGTGCCAGCAGCTTGGGCTACTATGGCTACACCTTC. This encodes CASSLGYYGYTF.

The table lists this clone with a few counts. The chain links TRBV6-4 to TRBJ2-1; 12 bases line up with TRBD2. Germline values: CDR1 MRHNA, CDR2 SNTAGT. The CDR3 is 15 amino acids. V was clipped by 3 bases and J by 5 bases; unmatched bases: 2. The CDR3 protein is CASSELAGGHNEQFF. CDR3 DNA: TGTGCCAGCAGTGAACTAGCGGGGGGCCACAATGAGCAGTTCTTC.

CDR3: CASSEGTEGPLGNTIYF. The CDR3 DNA is TGTGCCAGCAGTGAAGGGACAGAAGGTCCGCTCGGAAACACCATATATTTT. V usage is TRBV25-1 and J usage is TRBJ1-3; 7 bases agree with TRBD1. V lost 2 bases and J lost 4; bases outside the gene matches: 11. This CDR3 comprises 17 residues. Germline CDR1 reads MGHDK; CDR2 reads SYGVNS.

This chain connects TRBV11-2 to TRBJ2-1; perhaps D is TRBD1 or TRBD2 (5 bases each). This CDR3 spans 14 amino acids. Germline V CDR1 and CDR2: SGHAT, FQNNGV. Trimming took off 5 bases at V and 4 bases at J, with 12 bases between the two ends. CDR3 loop: CASSAGTDYNEQFF. CDR3 coding DNA: TGTGCCAGCAGCGCCGGGACGGATTACAATGAGCAGTTCTTC. The variable domain in full, with the rest retrieved from reference TRBV11-2 and TRBJ2-1, is EAGVAQSPRYKIIEKRQSVAFWCNPISGHATLYWYQQILGQGPKLLIQFQNNGVVDDSQLPKDRFSAERLKGVDSTLKIQPAKLEDSAVYLCASSAGTDYNEQFFGPGTRLTVL.

This clone was seen a single time. The rearrangement uses TRBV7-9 and TRBJ2-7, with 12 bases aligning to TRBD1. CDR1 and CDR2 (germline): SEHNR, FQNEAQ (reference sequence). The CDR3 contains 15 residues. V shed 3 bases and J 5 bases; nucleotides not matched to a gene: 5. The CDR3 loop reads CASSLGQGAIHEQYF. CDR3 nucleotide sequence: TGTGCCAGCAGCTTGGGACAGGGGGCAATCCACGAGCAGTACTTC.

This clone has more than one count but fewer than ten. V gene TRBV13 combines with J gene TRBJ2-7; tentatively, D is TRBD1 (6 bases). Germline loops: CDR1 PRHDT, CDR2 FYEKMQ (reference sequence). The CDR3 consists of 13 residues. Trimming took 5 bases from V and 6 from J, leaving 14 bases between them. The CDR3 DNA sequence: TGTGCCAGCAGCCCCCCGGACAGCCTCGAGCAGTACTTC. It translates to CASSPPDSLEQYF. The variable domain in full, with the rest retrieved from reference TRBV13 and TRBJ2-7, is AAGVIQSPRHLIKEKRETATLKCYPIPRHDTVYWYQQGPGQDPQFLISFYEKMQSDKGSIPDRFSAQQFSDYHSELNMSSLELGDSALYFCASSPPDSLEQYFGPGTRLTVT.